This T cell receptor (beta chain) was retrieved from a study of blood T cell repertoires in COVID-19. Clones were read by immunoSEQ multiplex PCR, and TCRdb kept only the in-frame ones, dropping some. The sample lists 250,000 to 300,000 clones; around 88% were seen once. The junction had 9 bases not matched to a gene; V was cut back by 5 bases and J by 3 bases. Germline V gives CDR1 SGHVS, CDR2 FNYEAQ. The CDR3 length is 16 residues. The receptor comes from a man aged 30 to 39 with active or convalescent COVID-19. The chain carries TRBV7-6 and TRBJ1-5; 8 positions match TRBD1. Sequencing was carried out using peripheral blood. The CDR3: CASSGGPQGANQPQHF. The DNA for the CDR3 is TGTGCCAGCAGCGGGGGCCCGCAGGGGGCCAATCAGCCCCAGCATTTT.